Following are 30 T cell receptor beta chains from one sample sequenced in a study of Graves' ophthalmopathy and Graves' hyperthyroidism (dated by TCRdb to 2016 to 2019). The sample was run on an Illumina HiSeq 2000. For repertoire sequencing, TCR beta CDR3 regions were amplified from RNA transcripts. The first round of RT-PCR was done with HTBI primers and the Qiagen OneStep RT-PCR kit, and was followed by a second round of multiplex PCR, then size selection and purification. TCRdb reanalyzed the raw reads on its own, using fastp at Q25 for trimming and MiXCR for clone calling, and kept in-frame beta chains. Here each entry gathers all rows of one CDR3 protein and keeps the most common genes and DNA. The table for this sample lists under 800,000 distinct CDR3 sequences; approximately 21% of them were counted only once. Jointly, the top ten make up around 7% of the sample. Sequencing input: peripheral blood. The receptors were sampled from a woman under 30 with stable Graves' hyperthyroidism. Some clones in this sample may be carry-over from other donors' samples. Donor details come from another sample of the same person, matched by shared clones.

The chain uses TRBV5-1 and TRBJ2-7; D not certain. Germline V gives CDR1 SGHRS, CDR2 YFSETQ. Trimming removed 1 base at V and 3 bases at J, with 11 bases between. This CDR3 has 14 residues. DNA for the CDR3: TGCGCCAGCAGCTTGACTAACCCGGTCTACGAGCAGTACTTC. It translates to CASSLTNPVYEQYF.

The chain couples TRBV20-1 to TRBJ1-1; D gene ambiguous. V gave up 1 base and J gave up 4 bases, with 22 bases separating them. Germline V gene sequence: CDR1 DFQATT, CDR2 SNEGSKA (reference sequence). This CDR3 is 17 amino acids long. CDR3 sequence reads: CSARVPRWGKVTTEAFF. The CDR3 bases are TGCAGTGCTAGAGTCCCCAGGTGGGGTAAAGTTACCACTGAAGCTTTCTTT.

A remark on this clonotype: The limits of the CDR3 on the DNA are not certain, so only TCRdb's listed CDR3 is given. The rearrangement uses TRBV29-1 and TRBJ2-7. 14 amino acids form the CDR3, both terminal residues included. The germline CDR1 and CDR2 sequences are SQVTM and ANQGSEA. This CDR3 is CSVSVRGDSYEQYF.

The sample holds many counts of this clonotype. This chain links TRBV27 with TRBJ1-6, with unresolved D. This CDR3 region has 14 residues. The V gene's germline CDR1 is MNHEY and CDR2 SMNVEV (reference sequence). V was trimmed by 2 bases and J by 5 bases, leaving 7 bases between them. The DNA of the CDR3 is TGTGCCAGCAGTTTAACCCTAAATAATTCACCCCTCCACTTT. It is translated as CASSLTLNNSPLHF.

This clonotype was picked up many times. The chain has TRBV28 and TRBJ1-2, with D perhaps matching TRBD1 (6 bases). CDR3 length: 14 residues. Deletions cut 7 bases from V and 6 bases from J, with 18 bases between. The germline V gene encodes CDR1 MDHEN and CDR2 SYDVKM. The CDR3 nucleotides are TGTGCCAGCATCCCGACAGGCAGGGTAGATGGCTACACCTTC. Translation gives CASIPTGRVDGYTF.

This clonotype was recorded many times. Here the CDR3 reads CASKGRGRYTGELFF. The CDR3 bases are TGTGCCAGCAAGGGGAGGGGCAGGTACACCGGGGAGCTGTTTTTT. The rearrangement uses TRBV27 and TRBJ2-2; 7 nucleotides agree with TRBD2. J lost 3 bases, V lost 7 bases, and 8 bases had no gene match. CDR1 is MNHEY and CDR2 is SMNVEV in the germline V gene (reference sequence). The CDR3 has 15 amino acids.

This clonotype has ten or more counts. The V gene is TRBV2, the J gene TRBJ1-5; no reliable D call. Trimming removed 4 bases from V and 1 base from J, with 8 bases in between. The CDR3 spans 14 residues. Per the germline V gene, CDR1 is SNHLY and CDR2 is FYNNEI. This CDR3 is CASSVETSNQPQHF. CDR3 bases: TGTGCCAGCAGTGTTGAGACAAGCAATCAGCCCCAGCATTTT.

The genes are TRBV10-1 and TRBJ2-5; D is tentatively TRBD1 or TRBD2 (6 bases each). Germline V gene data show CDR1 as WNHNN and CDR2 as SYGVQD (reference sequence). Trimming stripped 7 bases from V and 5 bases from J, with 17 bases between. The length of the CDR3 is 14 residues. The CDR3 sequence is CASTERGAAETQYF. For the CDR3, the DNA is TGCGCCAGCACCGAGAGGGGGGCGGCGGAGACCCAGTACTTC.

This clonotype has only a few counts. The V gene is TRBV19, the J gene TRBJ1-2, with 8 bases fitting TRBD1. From germline, CDR1 is LNHDA and CDR2 SQIVND (reference sequence). The ends lost 5 bases at V and 4 bases at J; junction bases unmatched: 12. This CDR3 contains 16 residues. DNA for the CDR3: TGTGCCAGTAGTCCGCTACAGGGGGTTTTATTCTATGGCTACACCTTC. Amino acids: CASSPLQGVLFYGYTF. Looking up the rest from reference TRBV19 and TRBJ1-2 gives the full variable domain: DGGITQSPKYLFRKEGQNVTLSCEQNLNHDAMYWYRQDPGQGLRLIYYSQIVNDFQKGDIAEGYSVSREKKESFPLTVTSAQKNPTAFYLCASSPLQGVLFYGYTFGSGTRLTVV.

In its sample, this clonotype was seen many times. V is TRBV29-1 and J is TRBJ1-1; no definite D call. From germline, CDR1 is SQVTM and CDR2 ANQGSEA. The CDR3 runs 13 residues. V was shortened by 4 bases and J by 0 bases, with 9 bases between the two germline ends. CDR3 bases: TGCAGCGTTGTTGCAGGAATGAACACTGAAGCTTTCTTT. Translating it yields CSVVAGMNTEAFF.

V is TRBV4-1 and J is TRBJ1-3; 7 nucleotides agree with TRBD1. Germline CDR1 MGHRA, CDR2 YSYEKL. CDR3 size: 16 residues. V trimming: 3 bases; J trimming: 0 bases; junction bases outside the gene matches: 5. CDR3: CASSQPTGDSGNTIYF. In nucleotides, the CDR3 is TGCGCCAGCAGCCAGCCCACAGGGGACTCTGGAAACACCATATATTTT.

Notes on this clonotype: A single base separates this from a much larger clone, so it may be a read error. This sequence joins TRBV11-2 and TRBJ1-1, with D perhaps TRBD1 (6 bases). The CDR3 has 13 residues. In germline, CDR1 is SGHAT, CDR2 FQNNGV. In DNA, the CDR3 is TGTACCAGCAGCCCAGGGGAGGCAATTGAAGCTTTCTTT. This translates into CTSSPGEAIEAFF.

V gene TRBV30 combines with J gene TRBJ1-1; weak D call: TRBD1 (5 bases). CDR3 length: 11 amino acids. Germline-derived CDR1 and CDR2 are GTSNPN and SVGIG (reference sequence). V dropped 8 bases and J dropped 3 bases, with 10 bases sitting between them. In DNA, the CDR3 is TGTGCCACCAAAGGGGACACTGAAGCTTTCTTT. It codes for CATKGDTEAFF.

This clonotype came up a few times. V is TRBV6-1 and J is TRBJ1-6, with 8 nucleotides matching TRBD1. This CDR3 spans 15 amino acids. The V and J ends lost 6 bases and 11 bases, in that order; junction bases with no gene match: 12. Germline loops: CDR1 MNHNS, CDR2 SASEGT. The CDR3 loop is CASRRGQARQAPLHF. CDR3 DNA sequence: TGTGCCAGCAGGAGGGGACAGGCCCGGCAAGCACCCCTCCACTTT.

Concerning this clonotype itself: Germline is not matched at one junction end, which may reflect a read error. The chain couples TRBV6-5 to TRBJ1-1; weak D call: TRBD1 (5 bases). CDR3 length: 14 amino acids. Germline loops: CDR1 MNHEY, CDR2 SVGAGI. Here the CDR3 DNA reads TGTGCCAGCAGTTACTCTGGGGCGAACACTGAAGCTTGCTTT. Its protein is CASSYSGANTEACF.

Remarks on this clonotype: A much bigger clone sits one base away, suggesting this may be a read error. CDR3 sequence: CASSPKGYEQYV. The CDR3 coding sequence is TGTGCCAGCTCACCCAAGGGGTACGAGCAGTACGTC. The gene calls are TRBV18 and TRBJ2-7, with D possibly matching TRBD1 (5 bases). Germline V lookup: CDR1 KGHSH, CDR2 LQKENI. This CDR3 has 12 amino acids. Between the trimmed V and J ends, which lost 3 bases and 4 bases, there was a span of 7 bases.

The gene calls are TRBV6-5 and TRBJ2-7; no clear D. Looked up from germline, CDR1 is MNHEY and CDR2 is SVGAGI. Trimming pared 3 bases from V and 4 bases from J, leaving 10 bases between. The CDR3 spans 13 residues. Here the CDR3 reads CASSYSLGYEQYF. The CDR3 nucleotides are TGTGCCAGCAGTTATTCTTTGGGATACGAGCAGTACTTC.

This clonotype was counted at least ten times. The V call is TRBV12-3 or TRBV12-4, the J call TRBJ1-2, with 7 positions matching TRBD1. Germline trimming cut 7 bases from V and 9 bases from J; bases unmatched to any gene: 8. This CDR3 is 12 amino acids long. CDR3 bases: TGTGCCAGCAAGTACAGGGGAGGGAGCTACACCTTC. Translated: CASKYRGGSYTF.

This clonotype was observed at least ten times. The V call is TRBV5-1, the J call TRBJ1-1; TRBD1 matches at 7 bases. J was trimmed by 0 bases and V by 0 bases; bases with no gene match: 11. The CDR3 contains 18 residues. CDR1 is SGHRS, CDR2 YFSETQ, per germline. For the CDR3, the DNA is TGCGCCAGCAGCTTGGCCGGGACAGAAGGATTTTTGAACACTGAAGCTTTCTTT. It codes for CASSLAGTEGFLNTEAFF.

The CDR3 bases are TGCAGCGTTGAAGTATCGGCGGGGGATAGCAATCAGCCCCAGCATTTT. This encodes CSVEVSAGDSNQPQHF. This chain links TRBV29-1 with TRBJ1-5, with D perhaps matching TRBD1 (5 bases). The CDR3 has 16 residues. CDR1 and CDR2 from the germline V gene are SQVTM and ANQGSEA. V shed 1 base and J shed 0 bases, with 13 bases lying between them.

This sequence joins TRBV18 and TRBJ1-6; D not certain. This CDR3 comprises 15 residues. The germline V gene encodes CDR1 KGHSH and CDR2 LQKENI. Trimming left V 3 bases short and J 8 bases short, with 14 bases between. CDR3: CASSPLGRADSPLHF. CDR3 DNA: TGTGCCAGCTCACCCCTAGGGAGGGCTGATTCACCCCTCCACTTT. Based on the CDR3 plus reference TRBV18 and TRBJ1-6, the full variable domain is NAGVMQNPRHLVRRRGQEARLRCSPMKGHSHVYWYRQLPEEGLKFMVYLQKENIIDESGMPKERFSAEFPKEGPSILRIQQVVRGDSAAYFCASSPLGRADSPLHFGNGTRLTVT.

J is TRBJ2-5 and V is TRBV24-1; 8 bases match TRBD1. CDR1 and CDR2 (germline): KGHDR, SFDVKD. The CDR3 length is 16 residues. J lost 1 base, V lost 5 bases, and 8 bases had no gene match. The CDR3 region has the DNA TGTGCCACCAGTGTTGGGACAGGCCTTTTCCAAGAGACCCAGTACTTC. This encodes CATSVGTGLFQETQYF.

This rearrangement joins TRBV10-2 to TRBJ1-5, with 7 positions matching TRBD1. The germline gives CDR1 WSHSY, CDR2 SAAADI. V was pared by 4 bases and J by 3 bases, with 9 bases of the junction left unmatched. CDR3 size: 16 residues. CDR3 sequence: CASSVSGGGNNQPQHF. The CDR3 nucleotides are TGCGCCAGCAGTGTTTCAGGGGGGGGTAACAATCAGCCCCAGCATTTT.

This clonotype was seen many times. The CDR3 loop is CAIGGRDDQPQHF. The CDR3 coding sequence is TGTGCCATCGGGGGCAGGGATGATCAGCCCCAGCATTTT. The V gene is TRBV10-3, the J gene TRBJ1-5, with D tentatively TRBD1 (6 bases). Germline-derived CDR1 and CDR2 are ENHRY and SYGVKD. The V and J ends lost 8 bases and 5 bases respectively, with 13 bases between them. The CDR3 sequence is 13 residues long.

V gene TRBV7-2 combines with J gene TRBJ1-2, with unresolved D. The germline V and J ends were trimmed by 5 bases and 0 bases, with 10 bases remaining between them. The CDR3 runs to 14 residues. Germline lookup yields CDR1 SGHTA and CDR2 FQGNSA. CDR3 DNA: TGTGCCAGCAGCGCTCAGTGGGCTAACTATGGCTACACCTTC. This codes for CASSAQWANYGYTF.

This clonotype was found a few times. The rearrangement links TRBV7-9 to TRBJ2-7, with TRBD2 identical over 8 bases. This CDR3 contains 14 residues. The trim removed 5 bases at V and 5 bases at J, leaving 8 bases unmatched. Germline assignment: CDR1 SEHNR and CDR2 FQNEAQ (reference sequence). CDR3 region: CASSNGGARDEQYF. As DNA, the CDR3 is TGTGCCAGCAGCAACGGGGGGGCTCGAGACGAGCAGTACTTC.

This clonotype was counted between two and nine times. The chain employs TRBV6-1 and TRBJ2-3, with TRBD2 matching 13 bases. The germline V gene encodes CDR1 MNHNS and CDR2 SASEGT. The V gene end was trimmed by 6 bases and the J gene end by 0 bases; junction bases not matched to a gene: 3. The CDR3 totals 16 residues. CDR3 nucleotides: TGTGCCAGCAGAAAACTAGCGGGGGGGAGCACAGATACGCAGTATTTT. Translated: CASRKLAGGSTDTQYF.

This clonotype was seen many times. The V gene is TRBV20-1, the J gene TRBJ1-1, with no clear D. Trimming stripped 3 bases from V and 1 base from J, with 12 bases between. The CDR3 sequence is 14 residues long. Germline V lookup: CDR1 DFQATT, CDR2 SNEGSKA (reference sequence). In nucleotides, the CDR3 is TGCAGTGCTAGGATGAGGTTGGCGAACACTGAAGCTTTCTTT. Translated, it gives CSARMRLANTEAFF.

This clonotype turned up a few times. The chain employs TRBV28 and TRBJ2-5; perhaps TRBD2 as D (7 bases). The germline gives CDR1 MDHEN, CDR2 SYDVKM. This CDR3 comprises 16 residues. V lost 9 bases, J lost 6 bases, and 26 bases lay in between. The CDR3 loop reads CASVGSGGGSWKTQYF. The CDR3 coding sequence is TGTGCCAGTGTTGGGTCGGGCGGGGGCTCGTGGAAGACCCAGTACTTC.

This clonotype has a count of ten or more. The chain joins TRBV5-1 to TRBJ1-1; a weak D match, TRBD1 (6 bases). The CDR3 has 13 residues. CDR1 is SGHRS and CDR2 is YFSETQ in the germline V gene. Trimming took 1 base from V and 7 from J, leaving 11 bases between them. The CDR3 DNA sequence: TGCGCCAGCAGCTTGCCACCGACAGGTGAAGCTTTCTTT. Residues: CASSLPPTGEAFF.